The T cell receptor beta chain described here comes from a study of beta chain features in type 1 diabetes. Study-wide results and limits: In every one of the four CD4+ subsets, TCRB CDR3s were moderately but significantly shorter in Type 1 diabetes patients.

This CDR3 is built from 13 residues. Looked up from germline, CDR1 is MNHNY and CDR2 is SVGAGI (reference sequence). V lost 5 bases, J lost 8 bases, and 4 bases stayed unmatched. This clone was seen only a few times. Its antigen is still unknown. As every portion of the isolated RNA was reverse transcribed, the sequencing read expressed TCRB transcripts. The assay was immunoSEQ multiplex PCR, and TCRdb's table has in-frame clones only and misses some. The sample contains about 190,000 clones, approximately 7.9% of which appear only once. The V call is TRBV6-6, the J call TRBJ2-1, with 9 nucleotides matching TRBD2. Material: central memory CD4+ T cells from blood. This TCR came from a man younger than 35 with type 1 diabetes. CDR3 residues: CASSPWTSDEQFF. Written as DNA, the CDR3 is TGTGCCAGCAGTCCCTGGACTAGCGATGAGCAGTTCTTC.